This TCR beta chain stems from a study of T cell responses to AZD1222 COVID-19 vaccine. Whole-study context: Pooling was applied to second doses at about 4 or about 12 weeks.

Findings of the study overall: AZD1222 recipients seropositive at baseline numbered only 5 to 7. Females outnumbered males among donors, who were mostly white British; clonal diversity was possibly underestimated. Spike-specific TCR breadth rose after two AZD1222 doses, and depth rose as well.

On this clone itself: No antigen is known for it.

Clones were read by immunoSEQ multiplex PCR, and TCRdb kept only the in-frame ones, dropping some. Among about 140,000 clones listed, around 90% were seen once. Trimming shortened V by 2 bases and J by 0 bases, and 8 bases separated the two germline ends. This CDR3 region has 15 residues. Germline lookup yields CDR1 SGHTA and CDR2 FQGTGA. V gene TRBV7-3 combines with J gene TRBJ2-1, with D maybe TRBD2 (5 bases). The source is an adult in good health. This specimen was peripheral blood, taken on day 0 of AZD1222 vaccination. The CDR3 is CASSLAGHSYNEQFF. The CDR3 DNA reads as TGTGCCAGCAGCTTAGCGGGTCACTCCTACAATGAGCAGTTCTTC.